This T cell receptor (beta chain) comes out of a study of technical replicates of blood from a handful of donors. This clone was found once. Germline lookup yields CDR1 SQVTM and CDR2 ANQGSEA. V was shortened by 6 bases and J by 6 bases, with 14 bases between the two germline ends. CDR3 size: 13 residues. Produced via immunoSEQ multiplex PCR; TCRdb's table is partial and in-frame only. The sample lists roughly 79,000 clones, approximately 94% occurring once. The sample taken for sequencing was T cells isolated from PBMCs. The TCR comes from a human donor in good health. The genes are TRBV29-1 and TRBJ1-4; D gene ambiguous. CDR3 region: CSVEGTGDEKLFF. CDR3 in DNA: TGCAGCGTGGAGGGCACCGGCGATGAAAAACTGTTTTTT.